This TCR beta chain originates from a study of lymphopenia after photon versus proton radiotherapy. Only in-frame clones appear in the TCRdb table, and some are missing; sequencing was by immunoSEQ multiplex PCR. The table includes 15,000 or so clones, 82% detected once. Germline-derived CDR1 and CDR2 are SGHTA and FQGTGA. V was trimmed by 4 bases and J by 0 bases, leaving 16 bases between them. This CDR3 is 16 amino acids long. The genes are TRBV7-3 and TRBJ2-7; D remains ambiguous. Sequences were derived from peripheral blood, sampled from a patient treated with photon-based radiotherapy. The receptor was derived from a man aged 45-65 years with gastric cancer. CDR3 sequence reads: CASSSTGPSSSYEQYF. In DNA form, the CDR3 reads TGTGCCAGCAGCTCGACGGGTCCCTCCAGCTCCTACGAGCAGTACTTC.